Listed here are 18 T cell receptor beta chains from one sample, sequenced in a study of blood T cell repertoires in COVID-19. Libraries were prepared by immunoSEQ multiplex PCR; TCRdb keeps only in-frame clonotypes and omits some of them. The sample has around 110,000 clones, over 80% seen once. Sequenced material: peripheral blood. The receptors shown here come from a man aged 25 to 40 with acute or convalescent COVID-19.

The genes are TRBV27 and TRBJ2-1; TRBD2 agrees at 14 bases. The CDR3 covers 17 residues. CDR1 and CDR2 (germline): MNHEY, SMNVEV (reference sequence). With V trimmed by 1 base and J by 8 bases, 7 bases remained unmatched. CDR3 region: CASSLFTGTSGSHEQFF. The CDR3 DNA follows: TGTGCCAGCAGTTTATTTACCGGGACTAGCGGGAGCCATGAGCAGTTCTTC.

The chain couples TRBV7-9 to TRBJ1-2; 8 bases are shared with TRBD1. The CDR3 runs to 13 residues. Germline V gene lookup returns CDR1 SEHNR and CDR2 FQNEAQ (reference sequence). With 2 bases clipped from V and 6 bases from J, the junction kept 2 bases outside the gene matches. The CDR3 coding sequence is TGTGCCAGCAGCTTACAGGGGGCGGATGGCTACACCTTC. Protein: CASSLQGADGYTF.

V usage is TRBV9 and J usage is TRBJ1-2, with D possibly matching TRBD1 (6 bases). This CDR3 spans 12 amino acids. CDR1 is SGDLS and CDR2 is YYNGEE in the germline V gene. V lost 1 base, J lost 7 bases, and 8 bases lay in between. CDR3 protein: CASSVLGGGYTF. For the CDR3, the DNA is TGTGCCAGCAGCGTATTAGGGGGTGGCTACACCTTC.

V and J are TRBV12-5 and TRBJ2-7; D perhaps matches TRBD1 (5 bases). The CDR3 covers 14 residues. Germline CDR1 LGHNT, CDR2 FRNRAP. Trimming pared 5 bases from V and 3 bases from J, leaving 14 bases between. DNA of the CDR3: TGTGCTAGTGGTCCGTCTGACAGCCACTACGAGCAGTACTTC. As protein: CASGPSDSHYEQYF.

This chain connects TRBV20-1 to TRBJ1-5; D is ambiguous. Germline CDR1 DFQATT, CDR2 SNEGSKA (reference sequence). Trimming cost V 3 bases and J 1 base, with 13 bases left between them. This CDR3 comprises 15 residues. This chain's CDR3 is CSASRGFLSNQPQHF. DNA of the CDR3: TGCAGTGCTAGTCGAGGATTTCTGAGCAATCAGCCCCAGCATTTT.

This clone appeared a single time. The chain recombines TRBV4-1 with TRBJ1-6, with D unresolved. The CDR3 has 17 residues. Trimming stripped 2 bases from V and 7 bases from J, with 18 bases between. Per the germline V gene, CDR1 is MGHRA and CDR2 is YSYEKL. The CDR3 coding sequence is TGCGCCAGCAGCCAACCCCCAGCCCAACCGGGGAATTCACCCCTCCACTTT. Amino acids: CASSQPPAQPGNSPLHF.

The genes are TRBV14 and TRBJ1-2; D is unclear. V was clipped by 0 bases and J by 5 bases, with 7 bases between them. Germline V lookup: CDR1 SGHDN, CDR2 FVKESK. This CDR3 spans 13 amino acids. As DNA, the CDR3 is TGTGCCAGCAGCCAAGATGAGTCATATGGCTACACCTTC. Protein product: CASSQDESYGYTF. Based on the CDR3 plus reference TRBV14 and TRBJ1-2, the full variable domain is EAGVTQFPSHSVIEKGQTVTLRCDPISGHDNLYWYRRVMGKEIKFLLHFVKESKQDESGMPNNRFLAERTGGTYSTLKVQPAELEDSGVYFCASSQDESYGYTFGSGTRLTVV.

The chain combines TRBV6-5 with TRBJ2-1; 9 bases align to TRBD2. Germline loops: CDR1 MNHEY, CDR2 SVGAGI. This CDR3 is built from 15 residues. With 7 bases clipped from V and 4 bases from J, the junction kept 8 bases outside the gene matches. CDR3 in amino acids: CASTPGSGGYNEQFF. The CDR3, as DNA: TGTGCCAGCACCCCGGGGAGCGGGGGGTACAATGAGCAGTTCTTC.

The chain carries TRBV7-9 and TRBJ1-1; D not resolved. The CDR3 consists of 12 residues. V lost 3 bases, J lost 10 bases, and 12 bases lay in between. Germline-derived CDR1 and CDR2 are SEHNR and FQNEAQ (reference sequence). CDR3: CASSFPGRGAFF. DNA for the CDR3: TGTGCCAGCAGCTTTCCCGGCCGCGGAGCTTTCTTT.

The CDR3 here is CASSHMTRDSTYEQYF. The CDR3 coding sequence is TGTGCCAGCAGCCACATGACCCGGGACAGTACCTACGAGCAGTACTTC. This chain uses TRBV3-1 (or the pseudogene TRBV3-2) with TRBJ2-7; 7 bases are shared with TRBD1. Unmatched junction bases numbered 10, after V lost 3 bases and J lost 2 bases. The germline CDR1 and CDR2 sequences are LGHDT and YNNKEL (reference sequence). The CDR3 is 16 residues long.

The V and J genes are TRBV7-9 and TRBJ1-2; 9 nucleotides match TRBD1. Trimming at V came to 5 bases and at J to 0 bases, leaving 7 bases not matched to a gene. The CDR3 is 16 residues long. Germline V gene lookup returns CDR1 SEHNR and CDR2 FQNEAQ (reference sequence). The DNA of the CDR3 is TGTGCCAGCAGCCCGGGGACAGGGTCTGCTAACTATGGCTACACCTTC. It is translated as CASSPGTGSANYGYTF. The full variable domain, completed using reference TRBV7-9 and TRBJ1-2, is DTGVSQNPRHKITKRGQNVTFRCDPISEHNRLYWYRQTLGQGPEFLTYFQNEAQLEKSRLLSDRFSAERPKGSFSTLEIQRTEQGDSAMYLCASSPGTGSANYGYTFGSGTRLTVV.

The rearrangement links TRBV18 to TRBJ1-2; TRBD1 aligns across 7 bases. The CDR3 runs 15 residues. Looked up from germline, CDR1 is KGHSH and CDR2 is LQKENI. Losses at the gene ends were 0 bases for V and 8 bases for J; bases not matched to a gene: 9. The DNA for the CDR3 is TGTGCCAGCTCACCACCTAACAGGGGACTCGAGGGCTACACCTTC. It specifies CASSPPNRGLEGYTF.

The J gene is TRBJ1-1, the V gene TRBV6-1; D remains ambiguous. The CDR3 covers 16 residues. Germline values: CDR1 MNHNS, CDR2 SASEGT. Trimming stripped 0 bases from V and 0 bases from J, with 11 bases between. The CDR3 DNA is TGTGCCAGCAGTGAAGCGCCCAGTAACCTGAACACTGAAGCTTTCTTT. Translation gives CASSEAPSNLNTEAFF.

V gene TRBV21-1 combines with J gene TRBJ2-7; the table's TRBD1 call for D was not verified on the DNA. TRBV21-1 constitutes a pseudogene. The CDR3 loop spans 14 amino acids. The CDR3 protein is CASSKGQGAYEQYF. The DNA of the CDR3 is TGTGCCAGCAGCAAGGGACAGGGGGCCTACGAGCAGTACTTC.

The V gene is TRBV11-2, the J gene TRBJ2-1; no definite D call. CDR3 length: 13 residues. The V and J ends lost 5 bases and 7 bases respectively, with 12 bases between them. CDR1 is SGHAT, CDR2 FQNNGV, per germline. The CDR3 DNA reads TGTGCCAGCAGCGAGCAGGTCTGGAATGAGCAGTTCTTC. Protein product: CASSEQVWNEQFF.

The J gene is TRBJ2-5, the V gene TRBV9; TRBD2 is a possible D gene (5 bases). V lost 0 bases to trimming and J lost 6 bases, with 9 bases between them. There are 13 residues in the CDR3. Germline CDR1 reads SGDLS; CDR2 reads YYNGEE. The CDR3 here is CASSVGGGQTQYF. CDR3 sequence (DNA): TGTGCCAGCAGCGTAGGTGGAGGACAGACCCAGTACTTC.

The chain recombines TRBV3-1 (or the pseudogene TRBV3-2) with TRBJ1-1; D remains unclear. The germline V gene encodes CDR1 LGHDT and CDR2 YNNKEL (reference sequence). CDR3 length: 16 amino acids. The ends were cut back, 1 base at V and 1 base at J, with 13 bases in the middle. The CDR3 loop reads CASSQVEGPTNTEAFF. CDR3 DNA sequence: TGTGCCAGCAGCCAAGTTGAGGGCCCTACGAACACTGAAGCTTTCTTT.

V gene TRBV5-1 combines with J gene TRBJ2-1, with 11 bases aligning to TRBD2. Looked up from germline, CDR1 is SGHRS and CDR2 is YFSETQ. The CDR3 covers 19 residues. Trimming removed 3 bases from V and 0 bases from J; junction bases left unmatched: 11. The CDR3 nucleotides are TGCGCCAGCAGCTACGGGACTAGCGGACCCCGGAGCTCCTACAATGAGCAGTTCTTC. This gives the protein CASSYGTSGPRSSYNEQFF.